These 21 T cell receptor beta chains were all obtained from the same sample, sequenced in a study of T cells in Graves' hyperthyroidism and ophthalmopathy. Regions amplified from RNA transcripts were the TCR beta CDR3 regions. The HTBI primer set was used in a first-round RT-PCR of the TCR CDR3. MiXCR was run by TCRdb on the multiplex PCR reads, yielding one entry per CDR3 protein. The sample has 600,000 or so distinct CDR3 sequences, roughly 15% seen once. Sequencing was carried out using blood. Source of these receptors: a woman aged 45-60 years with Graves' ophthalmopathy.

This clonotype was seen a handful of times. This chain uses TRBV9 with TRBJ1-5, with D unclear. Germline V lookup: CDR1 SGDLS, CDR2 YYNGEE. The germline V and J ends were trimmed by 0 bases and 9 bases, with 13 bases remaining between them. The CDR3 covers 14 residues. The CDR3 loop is CASSVAGRPWPQHF. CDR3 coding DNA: TGTGCCAGCAGCGTAGCTGGCAGACCCTGGCCCCAGCATTTT.

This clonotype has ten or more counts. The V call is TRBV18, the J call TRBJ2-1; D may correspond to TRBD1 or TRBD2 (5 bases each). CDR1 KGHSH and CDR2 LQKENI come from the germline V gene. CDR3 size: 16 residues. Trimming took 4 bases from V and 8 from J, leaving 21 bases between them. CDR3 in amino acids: CASSHREGPPLHEQFF. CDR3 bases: TGTGCCAGCTCACACAGAGAGGGGCCCCCCTTGCATGAGCAGTTCTTC.

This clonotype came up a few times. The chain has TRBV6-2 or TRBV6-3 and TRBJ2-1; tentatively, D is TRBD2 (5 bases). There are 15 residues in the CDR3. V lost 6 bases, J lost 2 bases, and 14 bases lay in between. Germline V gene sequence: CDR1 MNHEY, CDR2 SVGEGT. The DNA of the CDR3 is TGTGCCAGCAGCGAAGTTGGAGGTGCCTACAATGAGCAGTTCTTC. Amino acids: CASSEVGGAYNEQFF.

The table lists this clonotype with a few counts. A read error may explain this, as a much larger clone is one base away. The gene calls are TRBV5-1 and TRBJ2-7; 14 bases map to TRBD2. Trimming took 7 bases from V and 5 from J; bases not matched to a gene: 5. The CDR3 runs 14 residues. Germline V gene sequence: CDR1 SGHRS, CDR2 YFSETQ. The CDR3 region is CASGGGLAGDEQYF. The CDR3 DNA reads TGCGCCAGCGGCGGGGGACTAGCGGGGGACGAGCAGTACTTC. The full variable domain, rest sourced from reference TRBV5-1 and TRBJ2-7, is KAGVTQTPRYLIKTRGQQVTLSCSPISGHRSVSWYQQTPGQGLQFLFEYFSETQRNKGNFPGRFSGRQFSNSRSEMNVSTLELGDSALYLCASGGGLAGDEQYFGPGTRLTVT.

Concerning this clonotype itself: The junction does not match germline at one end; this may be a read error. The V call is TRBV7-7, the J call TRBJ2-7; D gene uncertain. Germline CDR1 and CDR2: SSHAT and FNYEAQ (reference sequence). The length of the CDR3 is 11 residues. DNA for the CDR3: TGTGCTAGCAGCCCATACTACGAGCAGTACTTC. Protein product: CASSPYYEQYF.

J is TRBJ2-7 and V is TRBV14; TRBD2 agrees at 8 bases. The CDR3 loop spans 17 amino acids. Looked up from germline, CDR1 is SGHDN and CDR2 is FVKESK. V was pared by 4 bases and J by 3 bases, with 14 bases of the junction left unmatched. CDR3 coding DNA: TGTGCCAGCAGCCCACGCACATTTAGCGGGGTCCACTACGAGCAGTACTTC. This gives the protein CASSPRTFSGVHYEQYF.

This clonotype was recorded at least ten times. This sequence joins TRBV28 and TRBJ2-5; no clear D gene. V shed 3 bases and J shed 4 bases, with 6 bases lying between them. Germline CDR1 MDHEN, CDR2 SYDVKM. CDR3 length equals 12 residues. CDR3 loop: CASSFGRETQYF. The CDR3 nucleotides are TGTGCCAGCAGTTTTGGCAGAGAGACCCAGTACTTC. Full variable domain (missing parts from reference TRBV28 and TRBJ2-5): DVKVTQSSRYLVKRTGEKVFLECVQDMDHENMFWYRQDPGLGLRLIYFSYDVKMKEKGDIPEGYSVSREKKERFSLILESASTNQTSMYLCASSFGRETQYFGPGTRLLVL.

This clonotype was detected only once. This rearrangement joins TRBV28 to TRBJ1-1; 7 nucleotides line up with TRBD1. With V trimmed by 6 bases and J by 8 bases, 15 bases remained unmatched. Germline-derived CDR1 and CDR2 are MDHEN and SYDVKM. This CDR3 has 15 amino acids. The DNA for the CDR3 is TGTGCCAGCAGCCAACACAGGGGTGGTGTTGAGGAAGCTTTCTTT. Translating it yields CASSQHRGGVEEAFF.

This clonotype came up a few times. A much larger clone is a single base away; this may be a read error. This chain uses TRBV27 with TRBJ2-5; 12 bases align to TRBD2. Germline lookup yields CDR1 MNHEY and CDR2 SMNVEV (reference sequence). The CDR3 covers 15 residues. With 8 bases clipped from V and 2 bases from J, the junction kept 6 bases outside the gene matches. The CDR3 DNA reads TGTGCCAGCGGACGACTAGCGGGAGAGCAAGAGACCCAGTACTTC. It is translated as CASGRLAGEQETQYF.

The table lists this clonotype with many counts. The CDR3 loop is CAWGGLNYEQYF. Written as DNA, the CDR3 is TGTGCCTGGGGGGGACTGAACTACGAGCAGTACTTC. This chain links TRBV30 with TRBJ2-7, with D possibly being TRBD2 (6 bases). Germline V CDR1 and CDR2: GTSNPN, SVGIG (reference sequence). The CDR3 is 12 residues long. Deletions cut 5 bases from V and 3 bases from J, with 11 bases between.

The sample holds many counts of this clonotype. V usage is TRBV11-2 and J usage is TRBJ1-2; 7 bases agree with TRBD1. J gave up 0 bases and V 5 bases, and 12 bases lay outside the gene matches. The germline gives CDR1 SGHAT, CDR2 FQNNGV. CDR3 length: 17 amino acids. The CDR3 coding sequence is TGTGCCAGCAGCCCGATCCTGCGGACAGGCGCTAACTATGGCTACACCTTC. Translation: CASSPILRTGANYGYTF.

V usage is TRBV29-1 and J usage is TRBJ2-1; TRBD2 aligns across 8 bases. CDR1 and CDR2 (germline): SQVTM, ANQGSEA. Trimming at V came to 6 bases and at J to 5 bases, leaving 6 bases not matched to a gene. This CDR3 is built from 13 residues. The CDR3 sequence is CSVAGLAHNEQFF. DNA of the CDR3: TGCAGCGTAGCAGGACTAGCCCACAATGAGCAGTTCTTC.

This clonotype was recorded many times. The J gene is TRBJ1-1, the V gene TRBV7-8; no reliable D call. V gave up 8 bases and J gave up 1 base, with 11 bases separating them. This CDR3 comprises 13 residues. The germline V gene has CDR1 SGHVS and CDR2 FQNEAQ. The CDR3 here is CASGYTANTEAFF. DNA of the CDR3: TGTGCCAGCGGGTATACAGCGAACACTGAAGCTTTCTTT.

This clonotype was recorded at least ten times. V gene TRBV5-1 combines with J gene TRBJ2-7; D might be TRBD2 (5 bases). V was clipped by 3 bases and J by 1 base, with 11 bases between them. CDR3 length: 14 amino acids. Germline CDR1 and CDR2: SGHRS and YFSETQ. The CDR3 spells CASSSIEGSYEQYF. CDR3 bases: TGCGCCAGCAGCTCAATCGAGGGATCCTACGAGCAGTACTTC.

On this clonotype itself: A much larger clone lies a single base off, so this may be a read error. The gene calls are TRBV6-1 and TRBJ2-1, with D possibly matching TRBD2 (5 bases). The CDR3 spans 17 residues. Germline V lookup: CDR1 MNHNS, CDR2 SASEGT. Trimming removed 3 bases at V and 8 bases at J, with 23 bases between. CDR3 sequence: CASSEFWSASRSYEQFF. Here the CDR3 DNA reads TGTGCCAGCAGTGAGTTTTGGTCGGCTAGCAGGAGCTATGAGCAGTTCTTC.

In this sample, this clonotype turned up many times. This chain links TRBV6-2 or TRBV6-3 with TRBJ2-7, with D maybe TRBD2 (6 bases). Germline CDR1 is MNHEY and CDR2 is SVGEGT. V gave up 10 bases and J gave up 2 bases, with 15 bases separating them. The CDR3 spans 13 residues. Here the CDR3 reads CATGRGGPYEQYF. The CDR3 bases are TGTGCCACGGGACGGGGAGGACCCTACGAGCAGTACTTC.

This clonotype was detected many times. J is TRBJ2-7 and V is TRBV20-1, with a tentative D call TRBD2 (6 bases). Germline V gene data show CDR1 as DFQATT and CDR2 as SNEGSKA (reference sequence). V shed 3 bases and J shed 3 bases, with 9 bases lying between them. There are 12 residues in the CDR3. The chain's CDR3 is CSARPGLYEQYF. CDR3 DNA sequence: TGCAGTGCTAGGCCGGGACTCTACGAGCAGTACTTC.

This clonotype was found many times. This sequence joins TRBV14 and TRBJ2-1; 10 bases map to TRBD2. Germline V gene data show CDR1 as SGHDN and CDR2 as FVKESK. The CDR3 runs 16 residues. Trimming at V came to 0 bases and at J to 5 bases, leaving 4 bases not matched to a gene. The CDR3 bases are TGTGCCAGCAGCCAAGATCCACTAGCGGGGCACAATGAGCAGTTCTTC. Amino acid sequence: CASSQDPLAGHNEQFF.

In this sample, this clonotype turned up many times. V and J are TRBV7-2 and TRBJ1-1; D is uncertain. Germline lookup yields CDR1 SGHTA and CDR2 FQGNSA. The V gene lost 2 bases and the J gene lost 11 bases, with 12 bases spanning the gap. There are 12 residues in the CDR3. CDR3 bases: TGTGCCAGCAGCTTACAGGAATCGATGGCTTTCTTT. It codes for CASSLQESMAFF.

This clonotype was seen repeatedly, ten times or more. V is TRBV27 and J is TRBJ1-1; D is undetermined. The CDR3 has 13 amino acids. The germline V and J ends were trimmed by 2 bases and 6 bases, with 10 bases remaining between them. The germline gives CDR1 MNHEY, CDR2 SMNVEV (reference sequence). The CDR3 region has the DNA TGTGCCAGCAGTTTAGGCCCGGAACCTGAAGCTTTCTTT. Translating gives CASSLGPEPEAFF.

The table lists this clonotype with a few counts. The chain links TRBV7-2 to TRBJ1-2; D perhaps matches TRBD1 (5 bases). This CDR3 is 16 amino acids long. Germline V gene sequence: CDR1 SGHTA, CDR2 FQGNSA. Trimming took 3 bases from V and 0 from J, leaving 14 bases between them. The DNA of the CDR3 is TGTGCCAGCAGCTTTCGGCAGGGACTATCTAACTATGGCTACACCTTC. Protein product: CASSFRQGLSNYGYTF.